This T cell receptor beta chain is drawn from a study of cytomegalovirus exposure and HLA in healthy donors. Study information: Later analysis reported that the approximately 120 validation repertoires shared the platform of the roughly 670 first-cohort repertoires. Findings and caveats of the study: Reportedly, cytomegalovirus status was diagnosed with high sensitivity and specificity.

Germline V CDR1 and CDR2: SQVTM, ANQGSEA. This CDR3 is 15 amino acids long. V lost 4 bases, J lost 8 bases, and 23 bases lay in between. Concerning this clone: The antigen remains unidentified.

Using immunoSEQ multiplex PCR, the repertoire was profiled, and TCRdb retains in-frame clones only, with some absent. The table shows under 250,000 clones, with 83% occurring only once. Specimen: PBMCs. This rearrangement joins TRBV29-1 to TRBJ1-2; weak D call: TRBD1 (6 bases). This receptor was taken from a woman between 18 and 29 years old in good health and CMV-seronegative. CDR3 amino acids: CSVGLEVGGYQGYTF. CDR3 nucleotide sequence: TGCAGCGTTGGCCTCGAGGTAGGGGGATACCAGGGCTACACCTTC.